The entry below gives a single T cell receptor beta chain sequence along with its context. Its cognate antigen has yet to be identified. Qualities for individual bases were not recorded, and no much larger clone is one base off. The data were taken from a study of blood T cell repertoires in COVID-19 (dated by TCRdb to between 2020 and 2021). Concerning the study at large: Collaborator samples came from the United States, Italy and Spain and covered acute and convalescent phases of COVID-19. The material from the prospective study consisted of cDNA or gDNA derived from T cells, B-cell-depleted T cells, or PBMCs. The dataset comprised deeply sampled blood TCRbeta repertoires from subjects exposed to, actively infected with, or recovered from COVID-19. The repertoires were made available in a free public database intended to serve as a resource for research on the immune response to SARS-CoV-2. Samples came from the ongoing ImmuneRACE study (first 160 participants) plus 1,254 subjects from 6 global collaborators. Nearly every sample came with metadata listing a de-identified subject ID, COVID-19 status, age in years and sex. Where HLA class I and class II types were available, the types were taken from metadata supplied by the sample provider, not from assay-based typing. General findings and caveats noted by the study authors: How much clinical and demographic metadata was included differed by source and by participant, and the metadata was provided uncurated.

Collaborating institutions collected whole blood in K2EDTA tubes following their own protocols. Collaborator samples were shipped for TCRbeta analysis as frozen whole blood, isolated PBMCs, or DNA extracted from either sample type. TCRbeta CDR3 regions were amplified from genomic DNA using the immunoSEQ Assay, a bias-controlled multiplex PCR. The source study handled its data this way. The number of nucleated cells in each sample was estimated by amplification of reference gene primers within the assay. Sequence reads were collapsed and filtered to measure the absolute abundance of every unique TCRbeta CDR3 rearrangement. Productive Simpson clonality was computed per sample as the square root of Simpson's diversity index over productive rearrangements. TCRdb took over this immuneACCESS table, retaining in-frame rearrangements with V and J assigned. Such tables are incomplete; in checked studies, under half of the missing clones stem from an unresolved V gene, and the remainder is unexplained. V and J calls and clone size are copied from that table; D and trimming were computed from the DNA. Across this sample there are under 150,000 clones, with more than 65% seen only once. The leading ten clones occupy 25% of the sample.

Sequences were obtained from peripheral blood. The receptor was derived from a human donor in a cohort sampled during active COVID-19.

The DNA sequence is as follows: TGTGCCAGCAGTATCTCCACTGGTGCGACCCAGTACTTC. Translated, it reads CASSISTGATQYF. This sequence uses TRBV6-2 or TRBV6-3 and TRBJ2-5; the D gene remains uncertain. The germline V gene provides CDR1 MNHEY and CDR2 SVGEGT. Counted from cysteine to phenylalanine, this CDR3 has 13 amino acids. Only CDR3 DNA remains: 39 bases, in frame from the first base. V is shortened by 5 bases, J by 7 bases, and the region joining them spans 14 bases.